This paragraph reports one TCR beta chain. The antigen is unknown. A fixed DNA input of about 350 ng was used per bulk PBMC sample. Clones were read by immunoSEQ multiplex PCR, and TCRdb kept only the in-frame ones, dropping some. The sample records about 9,700 clones, roughly nine tenths being singletons. The sample originates from a study of blood T cell dynamics during melanoma immunotherapy. The overall study: Patients with metastatic melanoma got pembrolizumab or nivolumab-ipilimumab as first-line care. Whole-study results and caveats: At W3, later disease-control patients showed bifurcated PBMC repertoire changes, unlike progressors.

Time point given: pre-treatment baseline. In germline, CDR1 is MNHEY, CDR2 SVGAGI. The CDR3 runs to 14 residues. V dropped 2 bases and J dropped 1 base, with 8 bases sitting between them. The chain joins TRBV6-5 to TRBJ1-1, with D possibly being TRBD1 (5 bases). The source of this sequence is a human donor with melanoma. The sequencing here drew on blood, taken from a patient treated with checkpoint blockade. The CDR3 coding sequence is TGTGCCAGCAGTTACAGGGGCCGGAACACTGAAGCTTTCTTT. Translation gives CASSYRGRNTEAFF.